The 7 T cell receptor beta chains listed next were all sequenced from one sample in a study of CD8 T cells in ankylosing spondylitis. These receptors have no identified antigens. TCRdb ran MiXCR on the 5' RACE reads and lists one entry per CDR3 protein. This table holds approximately 540,000 distinct CDR3 sequences, roughly 13% found once. General study findings and limits: Within ankylosing spondylitis blood, a TCR beta motif made up of roughly eight highly homologous variants appeared to be characteristic.

Sequenced sample: blood, either unsorted or a sorted T cell fraction (not recorded which). The receptors were gathered from a male donor with ankylosing spondylitis.

This clonotype was seen a few times. This chain connects TRBV5-1 to TRBJ2-3; no firm D call. This CDR3 contains 16 residues. The V end was cut by 2 bases, the J end by 2 bases, with 15 bases between. CDR1 is SGHRS, CDR2 YFSETQ, per germline. CDR3 DNA: TGCGCCAGCAGCTTAACCATGCAGAGGTACACAGATACGCAGTATTTT. Protein sequence: CASSLTMQRYTDTQYF.

The chain links TRBV5-1 to TRBJ2-2; 8 bases match TRBD1. Germline V CDR1 and CDR2: SGHRS, YFSETQ. Losses at the gene ends were 5 bases for V and 4 bases for J; bases not matched to a gene: 4. The CDR3 contains 14 residues. DNA of the CDR3: TGCGCCAGCAGATCACAGGGGGGCACCGGGGAGCTGTTTTTT. It yields the protein CASRSQGGTGELFF.

This clonotype showed up just a few times. The J gene is TRBJ2-5, the V gene TRBV20-1, with a possible D match to TRBD2 (7 bases). Deletions cut 5 bases from V and 2 bases from J, with 12 bases between. Germline V gives CDR1 DFQATT, CDR2 SNEGSKA (reference sequence). The CDR3 runs to 13 residues. CDR3 sequence (DNA): TGCAGTGCTGGGGGGGGGGCTCAAGAGACCCAGTACTTC. Translating gives CSAGGGAQETQYF.

Ten or more counts support this clonotype. This chain joins TRBV12-3 or TRBV12-4 and TRBJ2-1; no definite D call. The V end was cut by 0 bases, the J end by 8 bases, with 17 bases between. There are 16 residues in the CDR3. CDR3 amino acids: CASSLALDGFRDEQFF. CDR3 nucleotide sequence: TGTGCCAGCAGTTTAGCCCTGGACGGATTTCGGGATGAGCAGTTCTTC.

Ten or more counts support this clonotype. The rearrangement joins TRBV12-3 or TRBV12-4 to TRBJ1-4; no reliable D call. This CDR3 has 11 amino acids. V lost 6 bases and J 8 bases, leaving 7 bases between the germline ends. The CDR3 loop reads CASSVGEKLFF. The CDR3 region has the DNA TGTGCCAGCAGCGTAGGGGAAAAACTGTTTTTT.

At least ten counts were recorded for this clonotype. The CDR3 region is CASSFSGSGYEQYF. The CDR3 DNA reads as TGTGCCAGCAGCTTCAGCGGGAGTGGTTACGAGCAGTACTTC. This chain links TRBV7-2 with TRBJ2-7; 8 nucleotides match TRBD2. Per the germline V gene, CDR1 is SGHTA and CDR2 is FQGNSA. J was trimmed by 4 bases and V by 3 bases; bases with no gene match: 5. CDR3 length: 14 amino acids.

CDR3 region: CSVELAESTGAFF. CDR3 bases: TGCAGCGTTGAACTGGCAGAATCCACGGGAGCTTTCTTT. This chain links TRBV29-1 with TRBJ1-1; D gene unclear. V dropped 2 bases and J dropped 10 bases, with 17 bases sitting between them. Germline-derived CDR1 and CDR2 are SQVTM and ANQGSEA. The CDR3 extends over 13 amino acids.